This T cell receptor (beta chain) was retrieved from a study of identical twins. With regard to this clonotype: Its antigen is as yet unknown.

Losses at the gene ends were 4 bases for V and 0 bases for J; bases not matched to a gene: 7. Germline-derived CDR1 and CDR2 are SGHRS and YFSETQ. The length of the CDR3 is 15 residues. Whole-study findings and limits: It was out-of-frame TCR alpha sharing in monozygotic twins that models underestimated.

Template switching (which added a universal primer site) was used, and cDNA carried unique molecular identifiers. A single record per CDR3 protein comes from TCRdb applying MiXCR to the 5' RACE reads. The sample includes 500,000 or so distinct CDR3 sequences, under 25% of them seen just once. The data also belong to a second study, concerning T cells expressing NK-cell markers. Turning to that study: Specificity for HCMV among expanded NKG2C+ T cell clones was not established.

This TCR came from a woman under 30 in good health. The chain employs TRBV5-1 and TRBJ2-7, with TRBD2 matching over 7 bases. Sequenced input: CD4+ T cells sorted from blood. The CDR3 here is CASSPLADPSYEQYF. CDR3 coding DNA: TGCGCCAGCAGCCCCCTAGCGGACCCCTCCTACGAGCAGTACTTC.